A selection of T cell receptor beta chains follows, all from one sample in a study of Ad26.COV2.S vaccination and SARS-CoV-2 variants. Generated by immunoSEQ multiplex PCR, the TCRdb table keeps only in-frame clones and is missing some. Of some 250,000 clones detected, 85% to 90% appear once; the ten largest clones hold about 10%. The source was peripheral blood, collected in a trial of Ad26.COV2.S vaccine versus placebo. These receptors all come from a person between 18 and 60 years old who received the Ad26.COV2.S COVID-19 vaccine or a placebo. The CDR3 runs from the conserved cysteine through the conserved F or W. The D gene is left open where the match is weak. Expanded clones get a size class; other rows say once, few or many, or leave the size out.

V gene	clone size	D gene	J gene	CDR3 protein	CDR3 DNA
TRBV18	-	-	TRBJ1-5	CASSPSREFNQPQHF	TGTGCCAGCTCACCCTCACGTGAATTCAATCAGCCCCAGCATTTT
TRBV24-1	once	-	TRBJ2-5	CATSDGVETQYF	TGTGCCACCAGTGATGGGGTGGAGACCCAGTACTTC
TRBV6-2/TRBV6-3	-	-	TRBJ1-4	CASSYLLRGRTNEKLFF	TGTGCCAGCAGTTACCTACTCAGAGGACGGACTAATGAAAAACTGTTTTTT
TRBV2	once	-	TRBJ2-2	CASSDLGPENTGELFF	TGTGCCAGCAGTGACTTAGGACCAGAAAACACCGGGGAGCTGTTTTTT
TRBV5-4	-	-	TRBJ2-7	CASSYGLSGGAYEQYF	TGTGCCAGCAGCTACGGATTATCTGGAGGGGCCTACGAGCAGTACTTC
TRBV12-3/TRBV12-4	-	-	TRBJ1-2	CASSPGPSYTF	TGTGCCAGCAGCCCAGGCCCTAGCTACACCTTC
TRBV6-2/TRBV6-3	-	-	TRBJ1-5	CASSYSTASRAGNQPQHF	TGTGCCAGCAGTTACTCGACTGCTTCCAGGGCTGGCAATCAGCCCCAGCATTTT
TRBV28	once	TRBD1	TRBJ1-2	CASSLGQRAYGYTF	TGTGCCAGCAGTTTGGGACAGAGAGCTTATGGCTACACCTTC
TRBV19	-	TRBD2	TRBJ2-5	CASSPLAGRETQYF	TGTGCCAGTAGTCCACTAGCGGGGAGGGAGACCCAGTACTTC
TRBV13	-	TRBD1	TRBJ2-1	CASSTRTGVMFNEQFF	TGTGCCAGCAGCACCCGGACAGGGGTGATGTTCAATGAGCAGTTCTTC
TRBV28	-	-	TRBJ2-7	CASKNSGARSYEQYF	TGTGCCAGCAAAAACTCGGGGGCAAGGTCCTACGAGCAGTACTTC
TRBV7-9	once	-	TRBJ2-7	CASSLSGRAYEQYF	TGTGCCAGCAGCTTATCCGGCAGGGCCTACGAGCAGTACTTC
TRBV4-1	-	TRBD1	TRBJ2-3	CASSPSTGTDTQYF	TGCGCCAGCAGCCCCTCGACAGGGACAGATACGCAGTATTTT
TRBV3-1/TRBV3-2	-	-	TRBJ2-3	CASRSTDTQYF	TGTGCCAGCAGAAGCACAGATACGCAGTATTTT
TRBV6-5	-	-	TRBJ2-2	CASSYSAGELFF	TGTGCCAGCAGTTACTCTGCCGGGGAGCTGTTTTTT
TRBV19	-	-	TRBJ2-1	CASRAEADYNEQFF	TGTGCCAGTAGGGCGGAGGCGGACTACAATGAGCAGTTCTTC
TRBV28	-	-	TRBJ1-4	CASSLLSNEKLFF	TGTGCCAGCAGTTTACTGAGCAATGAAAAACTGTTTTTT
TRBV10-2	-	-	TRBJ1-1	CASSEDRDTEAFF	TGCGCCAGCAGTGAGGACCGGGACACTGAAGCTTTCTTT
TRBV5-8	-	-	TRBJ1-1	CASSLVSRNQAFF	TGTGCCAGCAGCTTGGTGTCCAGAAACCAAGCTTTCTTT
TRBV21-1	-	-	TRBJ2-1	CASSKWDRLKSSYNEQFF	TGTGCCAGCAGCAAATGGGACAGATTAAAAAGCTCCTACAATGAGCAGTTCTTC
TRBV4-3	once	TRBD2	TRBJ2-5	CASSHGTSGQETQYF	TGCGCCAGCAGCCACGGGACTAGCGGACAAGAGACCCAGTACTTC
TRBV30	-	-	TRBJ2-3	CAWSFGVSTDTQYF	TGTGCCTGGAGCTTCGGAGTGAGCACAGATACGCAGTATTTT